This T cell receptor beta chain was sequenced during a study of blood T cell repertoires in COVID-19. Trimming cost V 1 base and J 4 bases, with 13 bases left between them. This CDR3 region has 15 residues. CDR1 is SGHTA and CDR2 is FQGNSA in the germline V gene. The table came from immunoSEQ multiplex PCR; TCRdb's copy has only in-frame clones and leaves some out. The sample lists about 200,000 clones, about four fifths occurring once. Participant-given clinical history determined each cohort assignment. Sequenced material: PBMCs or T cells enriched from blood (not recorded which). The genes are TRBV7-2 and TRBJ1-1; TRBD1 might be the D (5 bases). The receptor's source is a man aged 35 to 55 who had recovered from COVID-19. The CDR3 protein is CASSLEPGLGTEAFF. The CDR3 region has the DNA TGTGCCAGCAGCTTAGAGCCAGGGTTGGGCACTGAAGCTTTCTTT.